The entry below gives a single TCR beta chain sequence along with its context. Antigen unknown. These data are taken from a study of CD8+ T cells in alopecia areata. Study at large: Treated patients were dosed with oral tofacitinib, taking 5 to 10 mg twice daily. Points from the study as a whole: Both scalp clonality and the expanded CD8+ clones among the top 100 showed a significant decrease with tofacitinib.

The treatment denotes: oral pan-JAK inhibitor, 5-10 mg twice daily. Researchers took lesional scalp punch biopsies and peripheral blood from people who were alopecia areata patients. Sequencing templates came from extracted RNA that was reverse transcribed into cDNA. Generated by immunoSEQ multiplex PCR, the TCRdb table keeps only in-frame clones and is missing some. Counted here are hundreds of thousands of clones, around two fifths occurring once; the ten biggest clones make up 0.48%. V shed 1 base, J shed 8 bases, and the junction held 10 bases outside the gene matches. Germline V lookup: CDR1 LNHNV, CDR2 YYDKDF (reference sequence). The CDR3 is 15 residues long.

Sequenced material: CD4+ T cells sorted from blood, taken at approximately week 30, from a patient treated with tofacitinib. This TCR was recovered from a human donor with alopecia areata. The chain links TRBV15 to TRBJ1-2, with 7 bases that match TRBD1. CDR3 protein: CATSRGRQGGFGYTF. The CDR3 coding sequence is TGTGCCACCAGCAGAGGCCGACAGGGAGGGTTCGGCTACACCTTC.